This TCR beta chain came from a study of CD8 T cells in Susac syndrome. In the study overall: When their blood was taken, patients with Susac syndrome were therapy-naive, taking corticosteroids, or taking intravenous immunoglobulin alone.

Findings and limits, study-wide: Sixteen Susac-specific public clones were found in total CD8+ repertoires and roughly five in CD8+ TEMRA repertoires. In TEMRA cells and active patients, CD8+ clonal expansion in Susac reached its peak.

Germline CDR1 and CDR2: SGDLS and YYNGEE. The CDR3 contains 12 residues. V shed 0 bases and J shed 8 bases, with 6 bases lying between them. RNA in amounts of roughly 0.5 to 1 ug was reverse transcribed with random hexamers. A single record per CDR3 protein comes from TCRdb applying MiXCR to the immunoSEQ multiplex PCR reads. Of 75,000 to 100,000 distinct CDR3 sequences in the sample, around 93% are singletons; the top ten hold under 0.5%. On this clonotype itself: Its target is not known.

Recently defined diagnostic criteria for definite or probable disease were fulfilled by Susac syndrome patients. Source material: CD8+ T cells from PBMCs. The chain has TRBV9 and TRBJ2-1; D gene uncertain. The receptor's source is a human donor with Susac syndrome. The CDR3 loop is CASSVENDEQFF. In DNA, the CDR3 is TGTGCCAGCAGCGTAGAGAACGATGAGCAGTTCTTC.